This T cell receptor (beta chain) appears in the sequencing data of a study of blood T cell repertoires in COVID-19. About the research overall: Some COVID-19 samples were acute and others convalescent; all came from the United States, Italy and Spain. The analysed material was cDNA or gDNA that came from T cells, B-cell-depleted T cells, or PBMCs.

Authors' processing steps: From reference gene primer amplification, estimates of nucleated cell counts were derived. Profiled with immunoSEQ multiplex PCR; TCRdb holds only in-frame clones, not every one. V, J and clone size are those of that table, while D and trimming were read from the DNA. Of about 84,000 clones listed, around four fifths were seen once; the top ten hold 35% to 40%. The V gene end was trimmed by 6 bases and the J gene end by 0 bases; junction bases not matched to a gene: 1. Germline assignment: CDR1 SGHAT and CDR2 FQNNGV. The CDR3 is made up of 13 amino acids. The TCR sequence derives from a man aged 80 or over with active or convalescent COVID-19. The chain has TRBV11-2 and TRBJ2-7; 8 bases are shared with TRBD2. Sequencing used peripheral blood. CDR3 residues: CASRSGSSYEQYF. The CDR3 nucleotides read TGTGCCAGCAGGAGCGGGAGCTCCTACGAGCAGTACTTC.